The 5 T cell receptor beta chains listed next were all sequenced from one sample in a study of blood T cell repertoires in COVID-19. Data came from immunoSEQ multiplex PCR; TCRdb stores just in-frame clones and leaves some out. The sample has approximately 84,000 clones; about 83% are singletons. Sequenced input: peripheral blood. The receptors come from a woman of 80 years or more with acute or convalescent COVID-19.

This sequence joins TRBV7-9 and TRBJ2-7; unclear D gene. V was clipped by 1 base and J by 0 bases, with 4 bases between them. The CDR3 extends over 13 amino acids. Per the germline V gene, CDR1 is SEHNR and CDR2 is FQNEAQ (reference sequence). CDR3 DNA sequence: TGTGCCAGCAGCTTAGACAGCTCCTACGAGCAGTACTTC. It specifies CASSLDSSYEQYF.

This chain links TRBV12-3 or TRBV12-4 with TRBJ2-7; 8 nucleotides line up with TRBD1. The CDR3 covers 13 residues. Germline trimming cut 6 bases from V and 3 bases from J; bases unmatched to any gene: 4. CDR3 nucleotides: TGTGCCAGCAGCACTGGACAGGGCTACGAGCAGTACTTC. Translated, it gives CASSTGQGYEQYF.

The CDR3 nucleotides read TGTGCCAGCAGCTTAGTTGCGGGCGTGGCTCAAGAGACCCAGTACTTC. Translating gives CASSLVAGVAQETQYF. The gene calls are TRBV7-2 and TRBJ2-5; TRBD2 is a possible D gene (5 bases). Trimming took 1 base from V and 2 from J, leaving 14 bases between them. The CDR3 has 16 amino acids. The germline V gene has CDR1 SGHTA and CDR2 FQGNSA.

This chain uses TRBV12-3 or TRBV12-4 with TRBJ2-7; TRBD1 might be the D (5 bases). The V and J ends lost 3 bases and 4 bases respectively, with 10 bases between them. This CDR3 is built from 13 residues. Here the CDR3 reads CASSFNRLYEQYF. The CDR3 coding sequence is TGTGCCAGCAGTTTCAACAGGTTGTACGAGCAGTACTTC.

The CDR3 region has the DNA TGTGCCAGCAGGGGTGCGGGACGGAACTATGGCTACACCTTC. Protein product: CASRGAGRNYGYTF. This sequence joins TRBV6-4 and TRBJ1-2; a possible D gene is TRBD1 (5 bases). The CDR3 contains 14 residues. Germline assignment: CDR1 MRHNA and CDR2 SNTAGT. Between the trimmed V and J ends, which lost 6 bases and 2 bases, there was a span of 13 bases.